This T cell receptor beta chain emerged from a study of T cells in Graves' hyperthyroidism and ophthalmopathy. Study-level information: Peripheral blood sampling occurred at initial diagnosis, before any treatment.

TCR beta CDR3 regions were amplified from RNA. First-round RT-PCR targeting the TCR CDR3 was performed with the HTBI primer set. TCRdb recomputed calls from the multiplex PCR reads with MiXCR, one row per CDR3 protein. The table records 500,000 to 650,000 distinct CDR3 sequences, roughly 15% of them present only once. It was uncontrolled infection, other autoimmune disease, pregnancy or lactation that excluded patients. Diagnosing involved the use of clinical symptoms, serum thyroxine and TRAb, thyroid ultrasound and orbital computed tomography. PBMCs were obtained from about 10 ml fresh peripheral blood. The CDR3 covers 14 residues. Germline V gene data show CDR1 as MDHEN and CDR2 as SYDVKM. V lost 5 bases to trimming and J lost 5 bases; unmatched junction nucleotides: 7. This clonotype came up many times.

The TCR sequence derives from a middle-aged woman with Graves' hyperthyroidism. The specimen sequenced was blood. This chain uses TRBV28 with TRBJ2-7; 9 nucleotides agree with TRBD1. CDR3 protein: CASSLGQGPDEQYF. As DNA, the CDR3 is TGTGCCAGCAGTCTGGGACAGGGCCCCGACGAGCAGTACTTC.